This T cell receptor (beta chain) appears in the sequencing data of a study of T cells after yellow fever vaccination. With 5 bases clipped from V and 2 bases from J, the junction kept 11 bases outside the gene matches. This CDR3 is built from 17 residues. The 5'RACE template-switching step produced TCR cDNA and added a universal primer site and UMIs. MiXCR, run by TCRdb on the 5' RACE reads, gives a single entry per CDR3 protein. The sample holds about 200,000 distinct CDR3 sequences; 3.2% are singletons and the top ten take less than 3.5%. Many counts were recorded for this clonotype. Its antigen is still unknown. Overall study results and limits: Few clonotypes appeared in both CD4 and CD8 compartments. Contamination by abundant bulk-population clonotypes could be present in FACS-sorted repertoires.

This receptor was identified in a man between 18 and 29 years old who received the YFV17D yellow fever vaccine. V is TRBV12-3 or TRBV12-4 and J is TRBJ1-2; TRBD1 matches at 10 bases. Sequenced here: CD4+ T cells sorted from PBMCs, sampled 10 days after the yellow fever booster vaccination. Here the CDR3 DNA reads TGTGCCAGCAGTCACGACATCCGGGACAGGGGAAACTATGGCTACACCTTC. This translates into CASSHDIRDRGNYGYTF.